These T cell receptor beta chains were read from a single sample in a study of shared T cell receptors in the human thymus. The assay was immunoSEQ multiplex PCR, and TCRdb's table has in-frame clones only and misses some. This table holds some 760,000 clones, 75% to 90% found once. The same specimen was also included in a second study, on human thymus T cells.

The sample was thymocytes. These receptors all stem from a girl under three years old with a congenital heart defect. Both conserved end residues are part of each CDR3.

v_gene: TRBV6-5
j_gene: TRBJ2-7
CDR3aa: CASSPRDSRSKEQYF

v_gene: TRBV5-8
j_gene: TRBJ1-1
CDR3aa: CASSRDGTSGSAEAFF

v_gene: TRBV5-5
j_gene: TRBJ2-4
CDR3aa: CASSSRDIQYF

v_gene: TRBV13
j_gene: TRBJ1-2
CDR3aa: CASSFFVRDRAYGYTF

v_gene: TRBV7-2
j_gene: TRBJ2-3
CDR3aa: CASSLVRTSGGPKDTQYF

v_gene: TRBV5-1
j_gene: TRBJ2-3
CDR3aa: CASSLVEDTTDTQYF

v_gene: TRBV6-1
j_gene: TRBJ1-2
CDR3aa: CASRIDSYGYTF

v_gene: TRBV9
j_gene: TRBJ1-6
CDR3aa: CASSPRDTYNSPLHF

v_gene: TRBV18
j_gene: TRBJ1-1
CDR3aa: CASSPIEDRGIEAFF

v_gene: TRBV15
j_gene: TRBJ2-1
CDR3aa: CATSVSRSLISNEQFF

v_gene: TRBV5-4
j_gene: TRBJ2-3
CDR3aa: CASSLGGAGGTDTQYF

v_gene: TRBV7-8
j_gene: TRBJ1-2
CDR3aa: CASSLDQQGASFRYGYTF

v_gene: TRBV5-8
j_gene: TRBJ1-2
CDR3aa: CASSRQGIPRTLYGYTF

v_gene: TRBV28
j_gene: TRBJ1-2
CDR3aa: CASSFRGRLDYGYTF

v_gene: TRBV4-3
j_gene: TRBJ1-2
CDR3aa: CASSQVRTGAYGYTF

v_gene: TRBV15
j_gene: TRBJ1-2
CDR3aa: CATSRDRGSQIYGYTF

v_gene: TRBV4-1
j_gene: TRBJ1-1
CDR3aa: CASSQVGQGEAMNTEAFF

v_gene: TRBV6-1
j_gene: TRBJ2-3
CDR3aa: CASSGLTGTSGGGTDTQYF

v_gene: TRBV25-1
j_gene: TRBJ2-2
CDR3aa: CASRLSPGQGNLGELFF

v_gene: TRBV4-3
j_gene: TRBJ1-1
CDR3aa: CASSQVQGAQDTEAFF

v_gene: TRBV10-2
j_gene: TRBJ2-7
CDR3aa: CASGTGHYEQYF

v_gene: TRBV4-3
j_gene: TRBJ1-2
CDR3aa: CASSHRTDYGYTF

v_gene: TRBV10-1
j_gene: TRBJ2-1
CDR3aa: CASKASAGGPQINNEQFF

v_gene: TRBV11-2
j_gene: TRBJ1-2
CDR3aa: CASSFRPETELTNYGYTF

v_gene: TRBV7-7
j_gene: TRBJ2-1
CDR3aa: CASSSGRGMEQFF

v_gene: TRBV13
j_gene: TRBJ2-1
CDR3aa: CASSSPDRDHEQFF

v_gene: TRBV6-1
j_gene: TRBJ1-1
CDR3aa: CASSEDPSGSPLNTEAFF

v_gene: TRBV5-5
j_gene: TRBJ1-2
CDR3aa: CASSGGTGGFYGYTF

v_gene: TRBV13
j_gene: TRBJ1-1
CDR3aa: CASDRGTEAFF

v_gene: TRBV10-3
j_gene: TRBJ1-6
CDR3aa: CAISSGQGNNSPLHF

v_gene: TRBV6-6
j_gene: TRBJ1-1
CDR3aa: CASSATGREAFF

v_gene: TRBV20-1
j_gene: TRBJ1-2
CDR3aa: CSATQTDGYTF

v_gene: TRBV30
j_gene: TRBJ2-2
CDR3aa: CAWSRRLASGGKVSGELFF

v_gene: TRBV10-3
j_gene: TRBJ1-2
CDR3aa: CAIIRNPGGNYGYTF

v_gene: TRBV5-1
j_gene: TRBJ1-1
CDR3aa: CASRVWGTGWGMTEAFF

v_gene: TRBV2
j_gene: TRBJ1-6
CDR3aa: CASSARPTGASSYNSPLHF

v_gene: TRBV14
j_gene: TRBJ1-6
CDR3aa: CASSRRDRGRRSYNSPLHF

v_gene: TRBV5-1
j_gene: TRBJ2-5
CDR3aa: CASSPRRDRPTLKETQYF

v_gene: TRBV5-4
j_gene: TRBJ1-1
CDR3aa: CASSASGTEAFF

v_gene: TRBV6-5
j_gene: TRBJ2-3
CDR3aa: CASSYSASGVADTQYF

v_gene: TRBV4-2
j_gene: TRBJ2-2
CDR3aa: CASSQDIAGPNTGELFF

v_gene: TRBV5-1
j_gene: TRBJ1-6
CDR3aa: CASSLSSFDSPLHF

v_gene: TRBV6-5
j_gene: TRBJ2-3
CDR3aa: CASVGTVRMEDTQYF

v_gene: TRBV5-1
j_gene: TRBJ1-1
CDR3aa: CASSLGAGGVVRTEAFF

v_gene: TRBV5-4
j_gene: TRBJ2-1
CDR3aa: CASSYPTGDNEQFF

v_gene: TRBV19
j_gene: TRBJ1-2
CDR3aa: CASRCPRLANYGYTF

v_gene: TRBV15
j_gene: TRBJ2-1
CDR3aa: CATSRGTSDFYNEQFF

v_gene: TRBV5-1
j_gene: TRBJ1-6
CDR3aa: CASSVRDRGHSPLHF